The source of this T cell receptor beta chain is a study of cytomegalovirus exposure and HLA in healthy donors. Study as a whole: The roughly 110 validation repertoires were reported in a later analysis to have been generated on the same platform as the approximately 700 first-cohort repertoires. Findings and limits, study-wide: The listing of about 150 TCR beta chains classed them as cytomegalovirus-associated. Subsequent analysis revealed that first-cohort TCR clusters tended to co-occur in the roughly 120 validation repertoires. Most TCR sequences were uncommon, yet certain public TCRs appeared in many donors.

The CDR3 covers 14 residues. V shed 6 bases, J shed 3 bases, and the junction held 4 bases outside the gene matches. Germline values: CDR1 SNHLY, CDR2 FYNNEI. Repertoires were generated with immunoSEQ multiplex PCR, while TCRdb's copy carries only in-frame clones and drops some. The sample lists 150,000 to 200,000 clones, around 81% seen once, with approximately 3% in the top ten. On this clone: The antigen is undetermined. Other DNA sequences in the sample encode the same CDR3.

The sequence derives from a woman aged 18-35 years in good health and CMV-seropositive. The specimen was PBMCs. The genes are TRBV2 and TRBJ1-2, with 10 bases identical to TRBD1. This CDR3 reads CASSGQGGDYGYTF. The DNA for the CDR3 is TGTGCCAGCAGCGGACAGGGGGGGGACTATGGCTACACCTTC.